A selection of T cell receptor beta chains follows, all from one sample in a study of human thymus T cells. Clones were read by immunoSEQ multiplex PCR, and TCRdb kept only the in-frame ones, dropping some. Of around 70,000 clones listed, roughly 94% are singletons. Specimen: thymus tissue. All receptors come from a girl in the first two years of life with a congenital heart defect but otherwise immunologically healthy. The CDR3 runs from the conserved cysteine through the conserved F or W. Each record gives: CDR3 protein, CDR3 DNA, V gene, clone size, J gene, D gene. D genes are given only for firm matches. Not every row has a clone size; where given, it reads once, few, many or a size class.

CDR3 protein: CASSASGRGYEQYF; CDR3 DNA: TGTGCCAGCAGCGCAAGCGGGAGGGGGTACGAGCAGTACTTC; V gene: TRBV5-8; clone size: NA; J gene: TRBJ2-7; D gene: TRBD2
CDR3 protein: CASSQDWVTWEIRDNEQFF; CDR3 DNA: TGTGCCAGCAGCCAAGATTGGGTAACGTGGGAGATCCGGGACAATGAGCAGTTCTTC; V gene: TRBV4-2; clone size: once; J gene: TRBJ2-1; D gene: NA
CDR3 protein: CASSFTAGAYEQYF; CDR3 DNA: TGTGCCAGCAGTTTTACTGCAGGAGCCTACGAGCAGTACTTC; V gene: TRBV28; clone size: once; J gene: TRBJ2-7; D gene: NA
CDR3 protein: CASRPDFRDTYGYTF; CDR3 DNA: TGTGCCAGCAGACCGGATTTCCGGGACACCTATGGCTACACCTTC; V gene: TRBV6-1; clone size: NA; J gene: TRBJ1-2; D gene: NA
CDR3 protein: CSVVGVDGNTDTQYF; CDR3 DNA: TGCAGCGTTGTTGGAGTGGACGGTAACACAGATACGCAGTATTTT; V gene: TRBV29-1; clone size: NA; J gene: TRBJ2-3; D gene: NA
CDR3 protein: CASSQPRASYEQYF; CDR3 DNA: TGCGCCAGCAGCCAACCCAGGGCTTCCTACGAGCAGTACTTC; V gene: TRBV4-1; clone size: NA; J gene: TRBJ2-7; D gene: NA
CDR3 protein: CATSRGRTKAEDCPSYEQYF; CDR3 DNA: TGTGCCACCAGCAGAGGACGGACAAAGGCGGAGGACTGCCCCTCCTACGAGCAGTACTTC; V gene: TRBV15; clone size: once; J gene: TRBJ2-7; D gene: NA
CDR3 protein: CASSQEGTGRAPYEQYF; CDR3 DNA: TGTGCCAGCAGCCAAGAAGGGACCGGGAGGGCCCCCTACGAGCAGTACTTC; V gene: TRBV14; clone size: NA; J gene: TRBJ2-7; D gene: TRBD2
CDR3 protein: CASSLSKTDTQYF; CDR3 DNA: TGTGCCAGCAGTTTATCGAAGACAGATACGCAGTATTTT; V gene: TRBV27; clone size: NA; J gene: TRBJ2-3; D gene: NA
CDR3 protein: CASSLADSFYEQYF; CDR3 DNA: TGTGCCAGCAGCTTAGCGGACAGCTTCTACGAGCAGTACTTC; V gene: TRBV7-8; clone size: NA; J gene: TRBJ2-7; D gene: NA
CDR3 protein: CASSDPPQGNADTQYF; CDR3 DNA: TGTGCCAGTAGTGACCCTCCGCAGGGGAACGCAGATACGCAGTATTTT; V gene: TRBV19; clone size: NA; J gene: TRBJ2-3; D gene: NA
CDR3 protein: CASTRGSGYTF; CDR3 DNA: TGTGCCAGCACCAGGGGGTCGGGCTACACCTTC; V gene: TRBV6-5; clone size: NA; J gene: TRBJ1-2; D gene: TRBD1
CDR3 protein: CASSTALAGVWETQYF; CDR3 DNA: TGTGCCAGCAGCACCGCACTAGCGGGAGTATGGGAGACCCAGTACTTC; V gene: TRBV5-8; clone size: NA; J gene: TRBJ2-5; D gene: TRBD2
CDR3 protein: CASSLGGSRNYGYTF; CDR3 DNA: TGTGCCAGCAGTTTAGGGGGCAGCCGTAACTATGGCTACACCTTC; V gene: TRBV27; clone size: NA; J gene: TRBJ1-2; D gene: NA
CDR3 protein: CASSESRGQAQISEQFF; CDR3 DNA: TGCGCCAGCAGTGAGTCCAGGGGCCAAGCGCAGATTAGTGAGCAGTTCTTC; V gene: TRBV10-1; clone size: NA; J gene: TRBJ2-1; D gene: NA
CDR3 protein: CATSRDRGDISMNTEAFF; CDR3 DNA: TGTGCCACCAGCAGAGATCGGGGGGACATTTCCATGAACACTGAAGCTTTCTTT; V gene: TRBV15; clone size: NA; J gene: TRBJ1-1; D gene: NA
CDR3 protein: CASSLGTGGQGNEQFF; CDR3 DNA: TGTGCCAGCAGCTTAGGGACAGGGGGGCAGGGCAATGAGCAGTTCTTC; V gene: TRBV11-2; clone size: once; J gene: TRBJ2-1; D gene: TRBD1
CDR3 protein: CASTLSHRDTGELFF; CDR3 DNA: TGTGCCAGCACTCTCAGCCACCGCGACACCGGGGAGCTGTTTTTT; V gene: TRBV28; clone size: NA; J gene: TRBJ2-2; D gene: NA
CDR3 protein: CASSPGRSGTSGRPSGYEQYF; CDR3 DNA: TGCGCCAGCAGCCCTGGCCGCTCGGGGACTAGCGGGAGGCCCTCCGGCTACGAGCAGTACTTC; V gene: TRBV5-1; clone size: NA; J gene: TRBJ2-7; D gene: TRBD2
CDR3 protein: CASSLVPQHIQYF; CDR3 DNA: TGCGCCAGCAGCTTGGTTCCCCAGCACATTCAGTACTTC; V gene: TRBV5-1; clone size: NA; J gene: TRBJ2-4; D gene: NA
CDR3 protein: CASSLVPDRWPLLYF; CDR3 DNA: TGCGCCAGCAGCTTGGTTCCTGACAGGTGGCCGTTGTTATACTTC; V gene: TRBV5-1; clone size: NA; J gene: TRBJ2-5; D gene: NA
CDR3 protein: CATQPLNRRGQNTEAFF; CDR3 DNA: TGCGCCACCCAGCCCCTAAACCGCAGGGGCCAGAACACTGAAGCTTTCTTT; V gene: TRBV4-1; clone size: NA; J gene: TRBJ1-1; D gene: NA
CDR3 protein: CASSLRSHYEQYF; CDR3 DNA: TGTGCCAGCAGCTTAAGGAGCCACTACGAGCAGTACTTC; V gene: TRBV7-8; clone size: NA; J gene: TRBJ2-7; D gene: NA
CDR3 protein: CASSFGASGRARSYEQYF; CDR3 DNA: TGTGCCAGCAGTTTTGGGGCTAGCGGGAGGGCCCGCTCCTACGAGCAGTACTTC; V gene: TRBV27; clone size: NA; J gene: TRBJ2-7; D gene: TRBD2
CDR3 protein: CASSIGGQRSNQPQHF; CDR3 DNA: TGTGCCAGTAGTATAGGAGGGCAGCGGAGCAATCAGCCCCAGCATTTT; V gene: TRBV19; clone size: once; J gene: TRBJ1-5; D gene: NA
CDR3 protein: CASSSLRDRGYTF; CDR3 DNA: TGTGCCAGCAGTTCACTCCGAGACAGAGGCTACACCTTC; V gene: TRBV6-5; clone size: NA; J gene: TRBJ1-2; D gene: NA
CDR3 protein: CASSSRGRYAETQYF; CDR3 DNA: TGTGCCAGCAGTTCCCGAGGAAGATATGCGGAGACCCAGTACTTC; V gene: TRBV27; clone size: NA; J gene: TRBJ2-5; D gene: NA
CDR3 protein: CASSFLAGGPYNEQFF; CDR3 DNA: TGTGCCAGCAGCTTCTTAGCGGGAGGCCCCTACAATGAGCAGTTCTTC; V gene: TRBV7-2; clone size: NA; J gene: TRBJ2-1; D gene: TRBD2
CDR3 protein: CASSEYRAGAYEQYF; CDR3 DNA: TGTGCCAGCAGTGAATATAGGGCAGGGGCCTACGAGCAGTACTTC; V gene: TRBV25-1; clone size: NA; J gene: TRBJ2-7; D gene: NA
CDR3 protein: CASSLRGTTGRSYEQYF; CDR3 DNA: TGTGCCAGCAGCTTAAGGGGCACGACTGGTAGATCCTACGAGCAGTACTTC; V gene: TRBV11-2; clone size: NA; J gene: TRBJ2-7; D gene: NA
CDR3 protein: CATKKGQPSWNTGELFF; CDR3 DNA: TGCGCCACCAAAAAGGGACAGCCCTCCTGGAACACCGGGGAGCTGTTTTTT; V gene: TRBV5-1; clone size: NA; J gene: TRBJ2-2; D gene: TRBD1
CDR3 protein: CSVEDNEIDSPPNYGYTF; CDR3 DNA: TGCAGCGTTGAAGATAACGAGATTGACAGTCCACCTAACTATGGCTACACCTTC; V gene: TRBV29-1; clone size: NA; J gene: TRBJ1-2; D gene: NA
CDR3 protein: CASSKAEVDTCTDTQYF; CDR3 DNA: TGTGCCAGCAGCAAAGCAGAAGTAGACACTTGCACAGATACGCAGTATTTT; V gene: TRBV21-1; clone size: once; J gene: TRBJ2-3; D gene: NA
CDR3 protein: CASSRQGQDTEAFF; CDR3 DNA: TGCGCCAGCAGCAGACAGGGTCAGGACACTGAAGCTTTCTTT; V gene: TRBV5-1; clone size: NA; J gene: TRBJ1-1; D gene: TRBD1
CDR3 protein: CASSDSGGRKSYEQYF; CDR3 DNA: TGTGCCAGCAGCGACTCAGGGGGCCGGAAGAGCTACGAGCAGTACTTC; V gene: TRBV11-3; clone size: NA; J gene: TRBJ2-7; D gene: TRBD1
CDR3 protein: CASSFGLLGGNTIYF; CDR3 DNA: TGTGCCAGCAGCTTCGGGCTCCTGGGGGGAAACACCATATATTTT; V gene: TRBV7-6; clone size: once; J gene: TRBJ1-3; D gene: NA
CDR3 protein: CSVGWRGPPGEQGVETQYF; CDR3 DNA: TGCAGCGTAGGTTGGAGAGGCCCTCCAGGAGAACAGGGCGTGGAGACCCAGTACTTC; V gene: TRBV29-1; clone size: NA; J gene: TRBJ2-5; D gene: NA